Reported below is one T cell receptor (beta chain). Original methodology: Estimation of nucleated cell counts relied on the amplification of reference gene primers. Some clones are missing from TCRdb's copy, which holds only in-frame ones; the method was immunoSEQ multiplex PCR. D and trimming come from the DNA, and the V and J calls and clone size come from that table. The sample has about 250,000 clones, about 91% seen once. This specimen belongs to a study of blood T cell repertoires in COVID-19. Study details: Both acute and convalescent COVID-19 samples were obtained from the United States, Italy and Spain.

The CDR3 length is 17 residues. V shed 8 bases, J shed 8 bases, and the junction held 15 bases outside the gene matches. Germline values: CDR1 SNHLY, CDR2 FYNNEI. The receptor comes from a woman aged 25 to 45 with COVID-19, enrolled during active disease. Sequencing input: peripheral blood. V gene TRBV2 combines with J gene TRBJ2-1, with 13 bases lining up with TRBD2. CDR3 nucleotides: TGTGCCAGCCCGGGACTAGCGGGGCGCGGGGTCCTGGATGAGCAGTTCTTC. Amino acids: CASPGLAGRGVLDEQFF.